This TCR beta chain was captured in a study of T cells in Graves' hyperthyroidism and ophthalmopathy. General observations from the study: Among thyroid clonotypes expanded above 0.001, most also appeared in blood.

The study included ophthalmopathy patients with Clinical Activity Score at least 3, NOSPECS grade at least 4 and duration under 3 months. Diagnoses were made from clinical symptoms, serum measures (thyroxine and TRAb), thyroid ultrasound and orbital computed tomography. The PBMCs had their origin in 8.5 to 10 ml of fresh peripheral blood. The CDR3 spans 15 residues. V lost 6 bases to trimming and J lost 1 base; unmatched junction nucleotides: 3. The germline V gene encodes CDR1 MNHEY and CDR2 SMNVEV (reference sequence). The investigators amplified TCR beta CDR3 regions from RNA transcripts. A set of HTBI primers served as the primers for a first-round RT-PCR of the TCR CDR3. TCRdb ran MiXCR on the multiplex PCR reads and lists one entry per CDR3 protein. Altogether hundreds of thousands of distinct CDR3 sequences are present, around 15% being singletons, with the ten largest covering around an eighth.

This clonotype showed up many times. Its antigen remains unknown. Sequencing used blood. The sequence came from a woman between 50 and 59 years old with Graves' ophthalmopathy. The chain carries TRBV27 and TRBJ2-1; TRBD2 matches at 10 bases. The CDR3 DNA sequence: TGTGCCAGCAGGCCGGGACTAGCGTCCTACAATGAGCAGTTCTTC. Translating it yields CASRPGLASYNEQFF.